This T cell receptor beta chain was captured by sequencing in a study of CD8 T cell repertoires and HIV-1 epitope variants. This CDR3 is built from 15 residues. V lost 4 bases, J lost 6 bases, and 8 bases stayed unmatched. Germline CDR1 reads MNHEY; CDR2 reads SVGAGI. About this clone: Its cognate antigen is unknown.

The data were produced by immunoSEQ multiplex PCR, yet TCRdb's version contains in-frame clones alone and is incomplete. The data show more than 6,500 clones, about 60% seen once. The chain carries TRBV6-5 and TRBJ1-5, with 8 bases identical to TRBD1. The TCR originated in a male donor with HIV. Sequenced: cultured CD8+ T cells derived from PBMCs. DNA for the CDR3: TGTGCCAGCAGTTCCGAAGGACAGGGAGGTCAGCCCCAGCATTTT. The encoded protein is CASSSEGQGGQPQHF.